Listed below are T cell receptor beta chains from one sample, sequenced in a study of cytomegalovirus exposure and HLA in healthy donors. Profiled with immunoSEQ multiplex PCR; TCRdb holds only in-frame clones, not every one. Of under 150,000 clones listed, 60% to 85% are singletons. The sequencing input was PBMCs. The receptors were gathered from a woman aged 18-35 years in good health and CMV-seronegative. CDR3s include the opening cysteine and the closing phenylalanine or tryptophan. A D gene is named only where the DNA matches it firmly.

d_gene,j_gene,v_gene,CDR3aa
TRBD2,TRBJ2-1,TRBV4-1,CASSGPSGTGIDEQFF
.,TRBJ1-4,TRBV7-9,CASRETQGREKLFF
TRBD2,TRBJ2-3,TRBV5-1,CASFYQAGGRTDTQYF
.,TRBJ2-2,TRBV5-1,CASSAGTPLPITGELFF
TRBD2,TRBJ2-1,TRBV27,CASSLFVPGTSGTDEQFF
.,TRBJ2-7,TRBV7-9,CASSLTLTQGGHEQYF
TRBD1,TRBJ2-6,TRBV5-1,CASRGQFLAGANVLTF
TRBD2,TRBJ2-3,TRBV7-2,CASSLGREGIDTQYF
TRBD1,TRBJ1-4,TRBV5-1,CASSNDRGDEKLFF
.,TRBJ1-4,TRBV27,CASSSPRDTYEKLFF
TRBD2,TRBJ2-7,TRBV19,CATKAGMNYEQYF
TRBD2,TRBJ2-5,TRBV30,CAWTGGIPPGGRARETQYF
.,TRBJ2-7,TRBV7-9,CASSLASGLPYEQYF